One TCR beta chain is described in this entry. This clonotype showed up just a few times. Its recognized antigen is unknown. A read error is possible here, since a much larger clone lies one base away. Its CDR3 holds 13 amino acids, cysteine through phenylalanine. The sequence is cut down to CDR3 DNA, 39 bases in frame from base 1. CDR1 and CDR2 were assigned from the germline V gene as SGHAT and FQNNGV. V loses 5 bases, J loses 6 bases, and the germline ends lie 14 bases apart. These data come from a study of breast tumors, draining lymph nodes, adjacent tissues (dated by TCRdb to about 2016). As for the study more broadly: TCR beta repertoires were compared across tumor, adjacent nontumor tissue and axillary lymph nodes obtained from breast cancer patients. The study aimed to assess the relationships and possible T-cell exchange between tumor, surrounding tissue and draining lymph node repertoires in human breast cancer. Study-wide findings and limitations: In luminal-like breast cancer, tumor and nontumor tissue repertoires resembled each other significantly more than in basal-like breast cancer. The conclusion that tumor T cells originate in lymph nodes was framed as consistent with a hypothesis rather than directly demonstrated. The data were judged consistent with most tumor T cells deriving from the lymph node and then expanding within tumor tissue. Tumor T-cell repertoires showed less diversity than lymph node repertoires and more diversity than nontumor tissue repertoires, and tumor T-cell repertoires showed preferential V and J gene usage.

The listed sequencing device is Illumina HiSeq 2000. TCR beta chain libraries were generated through multiplex PCR amplification. The amplified TCR beta chain products were analyzed by high-throughput sequencing. Through fastp at Q25 and MiXCR, TCRdb rebuilt clones from the public reads, retaining in-frame beta chains. Identical CDR3 proteins give one entry, which carries the most common genes and DNA. Within this sample are around 230,000 distinct CDR3 sequences, with 30% to 35% of them counted one time only. The top ten clones comprise roughly 3.5% of the sample. The lymph node samples were taken from the axillary draining lymph nodes of breast cancer patients.

This chain is built from TRBV11-2 and TRBJ2-7; the D gene cannot be resolved reliably. The clonotype comes from a female donor with breast cancer. Some clones in this sample may be carry-over from other donors' samples. Input material: axillary lymph node tissue. CDR3 protein: CASSAVIRSEQYF. The DNA reads as follows: TGTGCCAGCAGCGCGGTAATTCGCTCCGAGCAGTACTTC.